The rows below give T cell receptor beta chains drawn from one sample of a study of T cell changes during pregnancy in multiple sclerosis. The method was immunoSEQ multiplex PCR; TCRdb's version includes in-frame clones alone and lacks a portion of them. The data contain 45,000 to 55,000 clones, 92% of them singletons. The sequencing used CD4+ T cells from peripheral blood mononuclear cells, collected in the second trimester of pregnancy. All receptors derive from a female donor in good health, enrolled as a control in a pregnancy study. The CDR3 runs from the conserved cysteine through the conserved F or W.

V	J	length	CDR3
TRBV25-1	TRBJ2-5	17	CASSSLLGAGVSETQYF
TRBV28	TRBJ2-1	15	CASSLPSGTDNEQFF
TRBV28	TRBJ2-7	14	CAISTGTTPYEQYF
TRBV10-2	TRBJ2-7	12	CASSSPTYEQYF
TRBV6-5	TRBJ1-6	14	CASSPGQGHSPLHF
TRBV7-2	TRBJ2-7	14	CASSLSTGSYEQYF
TRBV7-8	TRBJ2-7	12	CASIVRSYEQYF
TRBV2	TRBJ1-5	14	CASSGDRAAQPQHF
TRBV18	TRBJ1-5	15	CASSRGQDTYQPQHF
TRBV6-5	TRBJ2-7	14	CATTPSGIPYEQYF
TRBV6-5	TRBJ2-7	14	CASSKTSGSYEQYF
TRBV4-2	TRBJ1-5	15	CASSQTNHHDQPQHF
TRBV12-5	TRBJ1-2	17	CASALDRSAIAFYGYTF
TRBV4-2	TRBJ2-7	15	CASSPTEREGLGQYF
TRBV5-4	TRBJ2-2	13	CASSLGETGELFF
TRBV21-1	TRBJ2-5	15	CASTRREGDQETQYF
TRBV4-3	TRBJ1-1	13	CASSTRGGAEAFF
TRBV7-3	TRBJ2-1	16	CASSLSGASGNNEQFF
TRBV6-1	TRBJ1-4	14	CASRAGTGSEKLFF
TRBV6-5	TRBJ2-7	13	CASSYSPSGEQYF
TRBV5-1	TRBJ1-2	13	CASSLVGQGGYTF